This T cell receptor (beta chain) was sequenced in a study of blood T cell repertoires in COVID-19. Across the whole study: COVID-19 samples collected from the United States, Italy and Spain covered acute and convalescent phases. PBMCs, B-cell-depleted T cells, or T cells provided the cDNA or gDNA that made up the material.

Original data processing: Researchers report that nucleated cell counts were estimated from reference gene primer amplification. Some clones are missing from TCRdb's copy, which holds only in-frame ones; the method was immunoSEQ multiplex PCR. V and J calls and clone size are those listed in that table; D and trimming were worked out from the DNA. Found here are roughly 450,000 clones, less than 95% of them singletons; the top ten hold roughly 0.66%. Living in about two dozen US areas, the participants were between 18 and 89 years of age. The sample taken for sequencing was PBMCs or T cells enriched from blood (not recorded which). The sequence came from a man aged 18 to 30 who had recovered from COVID-19.

The CDR3 bases are TGCGCCAGCAGCCAAGGAGGTTCAGTTTGGTCTGAAAAACTGTTTTTT. This gives the protein CASSQGGSVWSEKLFF. The rearrangement uses TRBV4-1 and TRBJ1-4, with no clear D. V was trimmed by 1 base and J by 7 bases, leaving 16 bases between them. CDR1 is MGHRA and CDR2 is YSYEKL in the germline V gene. This CDR3 is built from 16 residues.